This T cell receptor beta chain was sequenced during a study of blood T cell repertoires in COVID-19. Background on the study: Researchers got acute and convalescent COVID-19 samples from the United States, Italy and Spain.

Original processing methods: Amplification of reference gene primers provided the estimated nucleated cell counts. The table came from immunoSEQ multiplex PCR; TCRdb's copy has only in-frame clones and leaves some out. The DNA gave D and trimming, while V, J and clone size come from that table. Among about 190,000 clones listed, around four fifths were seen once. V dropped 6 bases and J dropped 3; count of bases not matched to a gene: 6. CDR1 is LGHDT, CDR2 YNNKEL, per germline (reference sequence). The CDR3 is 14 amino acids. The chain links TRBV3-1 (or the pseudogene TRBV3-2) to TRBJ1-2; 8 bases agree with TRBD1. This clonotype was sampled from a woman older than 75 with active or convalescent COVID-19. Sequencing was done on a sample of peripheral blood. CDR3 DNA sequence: TGTGCCAGCAGACGGACAGGGTGGGACTATGGCTACACCTTC. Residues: CASRRTGWDYGYTF.